These T cell receptor beta chains were read from a single sample in a study of long-term antiretroviral therapy in people with HIV. Clones were read by immunoSEQ multiplex PCR, and TCRdb kept only the in-frame ones, dropping some. The table lists about 32,000 clones, 97% of them singletons. The sample was unsorted PBMCs, taken 7.6 years after starting antiretroviral therapy. The receptors here all came from a man aged 25 to 40 with HIV. The CDR3 runs from the conserved cysteine through the conserved F or W. The D gene is left open where the match is weak. Only part of the rows carry a size: once, few, many, or a class if the clone is expanded.

V	D	J	size	length	DNA	CDR3
TRBV6-1	TRBD1	TRBJ2-7	-	12	TGTGCCAGCAGTGGGACAGGGGACGAGCAGTACTTC	CASSGTGDEQYF
TRBV4-3	-	TRBJ2-1	-	16	TGCGCCAGCAGCCAGGATAGCGGAAGCTCCTACAATGAGCAGTTCTTC	CASSQDSGSSYNEQFF
TRBV5-1	-	TRBJ2-7	-	13	TGCGCCAGCAGCTTGCCGAGCTCCTACGAGCAGTACTTC	CASSLPSSYEQYF
TRBV21-1	-	TRBJ1-1	-	14	TGTGCCAGCAGCAAAGATTGGGGGAACACTGAAGCTTTCTTT	CASSKDWGNTEAFF
TRBV2	-	TRBJ1-5	once	13	TGTGCCAGCAGTGAATTGTGGTCTCAGCCCCAGCATTTT	CASSELWSQPQHF
TRBV4-2	-	TRBJ1-1	-	15	TGTGCCAGCAGCCAGACGACAGGAATGAACACTGAAGCTTTCTTT	CASSQTTGMNTEAFF
TRBV7-9	-	TRBJ1-2	-	13	TGTGCCAGCAGCTTAGCGTACGGGAACGGCTACACCTTC	CASSLAYGNGYTF
TRBV30	TRBD1	TRBJ1-2	once	13	TGTGCCTGGAGCTTCGGACAGGGCGGAGGCTACACCTTC	CAWSFGQGGGYTF
TRBV19	-	TRBJ2-3	-	16	TGTGCCAGTAGTCCAAATACGGGAGACGGCACAGATACGCAGTATTTT	CASSPNTGDGTDTQYF
TRBV6-5	-	TRBJ1-4	-	12	TGTGCCAGCAGTTTAGCGGGTGAAAAACTGTTTTTT	CASSLAGEKLFF
TRBV29-1	TRBD1	TRBJ2-2	-	15	TGCAGCGTTGGTACAGGGGGCGCACAGGACGGGGAGCTGTTTTTT	CSVGTGGAQDGELFF
TRBV5-6	-	TRBJ1-2	-	12	TGTGCCAGCAGCTCTCAGCCATTGGGCTACACCTTC	CASSSQPLGYTF
TRBV5-1	-	TRBJ1-1	-	12	TGCGCCAGCACCCGCGAGGGCACTGAAGCTTTCTTT	CASTREGTEAFF
TRBV6-1	-	TRBJ2-5	-	13	TGTGCCAGCAGTGAGTGGGGGACGGAGACCCAGTACTTC	CASSEWGTETQYF
TRBV11-2	-	TRBJ2-7	-	15	TGTGCCAGCAGCACCGGACCCAGCCTTATCTACGAGCAGTACTTC	CASSTGPSLIYEQYF
TRBV30	-	TRBJ2-7	-	11	TGTGCCTGGAGGCGTGCCTACGAGCAGTACTTC	CAWRRAYEQYF
TRBV5-4	-	TRBJ1-2	-	14	TGTGCCAGCAGTACCGGACGGGCCCTCTATGGCTACACCTTC	CASSTGRALYGYTF
TRBV5-1	-	TRBJ1-1	-	14	TGCGCCAGCAGACCACAGGTTCTGGACACTGAAGCTTTCTTT	CASRPQVLDTEAFF
TRBV6-6	-	TRBJ1-1	-	13	TGTGCCAGCAGTCCAGGACTAGGCACTGAAGCTTTCTTT	CASSPGLGTEAFF
TRBV29-1	-	TRBJ1-1	-	13	TGCAGCGTTGCTGTCAGGGAGGACACTGAAGCTTTCTTT	CSVAVREDTEAFF